One and the same sample provided the 8 T cell receptor beta chains below, sequenced in a study of blood T cell repertoires in COVID-19 (dated by TCRdb to 2020 to 2022). The library was produced with the immunoSEQ multiplex PCR assay. TCRdb retrieved this table from immuneACCESS and kept in-frame rearrangements only. Not all clones are present; in checked studies, unresolved V genes account for under half, and no reason is known for the remainder. The sample has 300,000 to 350,000 clones on record, about 85% of them singletons. The ten biggest clones cover around 2.1% of the sample. The sequencing input was peripheral blood. The receptors stem from a man aged 18 to 29 with active or convalescent COVID-19.

V gene TRBV24-1 combines with J gene TRBJ2-1; 10 bases fit TRBD1. The J segment lost 0 bases and the V segment lost 4 bases, leaving 5 bases of the junction unmatched. The length of the CDR3 is 17 residues. Germline V lookup: CDR1 KGHDR, CDR2 SFDVKD. CDR3 DNA sequence: TGTGCCACCAGTGAAAACCGGGACAGGGGCTCCTACAATGAGCAGTTCTTC. Translating it yields CATSENRDRGSYNEQFF.

This clone was seen only a few times. The chain links TRBV5-1 to TRBJ1-5; TRBD1 matches 7 bases. From germline, CDR1 is SGHRS and CDR2 YFSETQ. V dropped 5 bases and J dropped 5; count of bases not matched to a gene: 7. The length of the CDR3 is 14 residues. CDR3 loop: CASSQSGGDQPQHF. In DNA, the CDR3 is TGCGCCAGCAGTCAATCAGGGGGAGATCAGCCCCAGCATTTT.

The rearrangement uses TRBV6-2 or TRBV6-3 and TRBJ2-2, with a tentative D call TRBD2 (6 bases). The germline CDR1 and CDR2 sequences are MNHEY and SVGEGT. The CDR3 loop spans 17 amino acids. V lost 0 bases to trimming and J lost 4 bases, with 15 bases between them. Here the CDR3 DNA reads TGTGCCAGCAGTTACTCGAGTGTAACTAGCATCACCGGGGAGCTGTTTTTT. Amino acids: CASSYSSVTSITGELFF.

This sequence joins TRBV10-3 and TRBJ2-3; TRBD2 aligns across 8 bases. The junction had 9 bases not matched to a gene; V was cut back by 11 bases and J by 2 bases. There are 14 residues in the CDR3. Per the germline V gene, CDR1 is ENHRY and CDR2 is SYGVKD. CDR3 nucleotides: TGTGCCGCCCAAGGAGCGGGGGCCACAGATACGCAGTATTTT. Protein: CAAQGAGATDTQYF.

The chain joins TRBV18 to TRBJ2-1; TRBD1 matches 7 bases. From germline, CDR1 is KGHSH and CDR2 LQKENI. V lost 2 bases and J lost 4; bases outside the gene matches: 5. CDR3 length: 15 amino acids. CDR3 DNA: TGTGCCAGCTCACCATCAAGGGGGCAGTACAATGAGCAGTTCTTC. This gives the protein CASSPSRGQYNEQFF.

The V and J genes are TRBV5-8 and TRBJ1-5; tentative D call: TRBD1 (6 bases). This CDR3 has 15 residues. V was clipped by 1 base and J by 3 bases, with 11 bases between them. Per germline, CDR1 SGHTS and CDR2 YDEGEE. This CDR3 reads CASSLLRGHNQPQHF. The DNA for the CDR3 is TGTGCCAGCAGCTTGCTCAGGGGACACAATCAGCCCCAGCATTTT.

The chain employs TRBV5-4 and TRBJ2-7, with TRBD1 matching over 8 bases. The CDR3 runs 14 residues. Germline lookup yields CDR1 SGHNT and CDR2 YYREEE (reference sequence). Unmatched junction bases numbered 2, after V lost 3 bases and J lost 0 bases. The CDR3 protein is CASSWGTGSYEQYF. Written as DNA, the CDR3 is TGTGCCAGCAGCTGGGGGACAGGCTCCTACGAGCAGTACTTC.

This clone has at least ten counts. CDR3 DNA sequence: TGTGCCAGCAGCCCCCTGGGCAGGGGGTACACTGAAGCTTTCTTT. It is translated as CASSPLGRGYTEAFF. V usage is TRBV7-2 and J usage is TRBJ1-1, with 7 bases lining up with TRBD1. This CDR3 contains 15 residues. V shed 5 bases, J shed 3 bases, and the junction held 9 bases outside the gene matches. The germline CDR1 and CDR2 sequences are SGHTA and FQGNSA. The full variable domain, with the rest looked up from reference TRBV7-2 and TRBJ1-1, is GAGVSQSPSNKVTEKGKDVELRCDPISGHTALYWYRQSLGQGLEFLIYFQGNSAPDKSGLPSDRFSAERTGGSVSTLTIQRTQQEDSAVYLCASSPLGRGYTEAFFGQGTRLTVV.